This TCR beta chain was sequenced in a study of T cells in Graves' hyperthyroidism and ophthalmopathy. Overall study findings and caveats: Among clonotypes expanded in thyroid above 0.001, most were also found in blood. By a 13 V-J model, ophthalmopathy was set apart from stable hyperthyroidism.

The study included ophthalmopathy patients with Clinical Activity Score at least 3, NOSPECS grade at least 4 and duration under 3 months. Diagnoses were established using clinical symptoms, serum thyroxine and TRAb, thyroid ultrasound and orbital computed tomography. Amplified TCR beta CDR3 regions derived from RNA transcripts. TCR CDR3 underwent first-round RT-PCR with the HTBI primer set. From the multiplex PCR reads, TCRdb called clonotypes with MiXCR, one entry per CDR3 protein. Seen here are fewer than 450,000 distinct CDR3 sequences, approximately 16% observed once, and the top ten hold approximately 19%. Of note for this clonotype: As yet, its antigen is unknown.

V lost 0 bases and J lost 0, with 13 bases in between. This CDR3 has 17 amino acids. The germline gives CDR1 LGHDT, CDR2 YNNKEL (reference sequence). The chain links TRBV3-1 to TRBJ2-3; D is possibly TRBD1 (5 bases). The sequence was obtained from a woman aged 60-75 years with Graves' ophthalmopathy. The source material was blood. The chain's CDR3 is CASSQDRGGHSTDTQYF. DNA for the CDR3: TGTGCCAGCAGCCAAGATAGGGGCGGCCATAGCACAGATACGCAGTATTTT.